This entry concerns a single T cell receptor beta chain. No antigen is known for it. Base qualities were left out, and no much larger clone turns up one base away. In this study, focal radiation therapy paired with CTLA-4 blockade (ipilimumab) was tested in patients who had chemo-refractory metastatic non-small-cell lung cancer. The sample originates from a study of radiotherapy plus CTLA-4 blockade in lung cancer (dated by TCRdb to the late 2010s). At the level of the whole study: Objective responses occurred in 18% of enrolled patients, and around 29% achieved disease control. Findings and caveats that apply to the study as a whole: Early dynamic changes in blood T cell clones, together with increased serum interferon-beta after radiation, were reported as the strongest predictors of response. After treatment with radiotherapy and ipilimumab, TCR clones that came from tumors expanded in the peripheral blood.

The library came from the immunoSEQ multiplex PCR assay. Held by TCRdb, this immuneACCESS table contains in-frame sequences only and omits some clones. Under half of the omission traces to an unresolved V gene where checked; the cause of the rest is unknown. The sample contains about 51,000 clones, around 75% of them found a single time. The top ten hold around 8.8% of the sample. According to the germline V gene, CDR1 reads MGHRA and CDR2 reads YSYEKL. The CDR3 holds 15 amino acids from the cysteine to the phenylalanine. Kept here is only the CDR3 DNA, which spans 45 bases and is read in frame from base 1. The germline V end is reduced by 3 bases and the J end by 3 bases; junction bases left unmatched: 6.

The sequences come from peripheral blood, collected from a patient treated with radiotherapy plus ipilimumab. The chain is made from TRBV4-1 and TRBJ1-1; 8 nucleotides in the junction match TRBD1. The sequence was collected from a human donor with non-small cell lung cancer who had a complete response to radiotherapy plus ipilimumab. The sequenced DNA is TGCGCCAGCAGCCATAGTCAGGGGGCGGACACTGAAGCTTTCTTT. Translated, this gives CASSHSQGADTEAFF.